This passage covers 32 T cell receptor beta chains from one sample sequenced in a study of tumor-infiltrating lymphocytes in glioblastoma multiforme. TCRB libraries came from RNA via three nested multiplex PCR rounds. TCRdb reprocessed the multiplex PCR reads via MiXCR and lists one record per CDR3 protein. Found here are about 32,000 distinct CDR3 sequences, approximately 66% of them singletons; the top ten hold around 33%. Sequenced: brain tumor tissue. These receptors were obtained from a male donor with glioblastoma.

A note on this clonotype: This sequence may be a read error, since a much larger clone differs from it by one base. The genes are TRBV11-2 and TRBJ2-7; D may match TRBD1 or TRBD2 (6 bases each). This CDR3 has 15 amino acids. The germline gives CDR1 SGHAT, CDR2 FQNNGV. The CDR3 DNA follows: TGTGCCAGCAGTTCCCCAGGAGGGGGAACGTACGAGCACTACTTC. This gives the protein CASSSPGGGTYEHYF.

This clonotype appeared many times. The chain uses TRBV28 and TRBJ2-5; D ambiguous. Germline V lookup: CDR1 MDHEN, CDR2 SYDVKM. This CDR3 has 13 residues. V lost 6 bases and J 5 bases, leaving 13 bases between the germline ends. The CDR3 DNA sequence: TGTGCCAGCAGCCCCCCCTCTGTGGAGACCCAGTACTTC. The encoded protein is CASSPPSVETQYF.

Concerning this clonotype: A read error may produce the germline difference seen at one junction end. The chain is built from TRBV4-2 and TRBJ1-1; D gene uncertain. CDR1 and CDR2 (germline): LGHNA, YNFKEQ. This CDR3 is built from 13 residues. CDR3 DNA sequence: TGTGCCAGCAGCCAAGAGTCAGAAACTGAAGCTTTCTTC. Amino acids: CASSQESETEAFF.

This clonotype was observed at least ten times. The CDR3 DNA reads TGTGCCAGCGCACACTCGTTGGCAGCGGGCCGCCTTCGTACCTACGAGCAGTACTTC. This sequence encodes CASAHSLAAGRLRTYEQYF. The chain links TRBV28 to TRBJ2-7, with a tentative D call TRBD2 (6 bases). CDR3 size: 19 residues. Germline loops: CDR1 MDHEN, CDR2 SYDVKM. V shed 8 bases and J shed 2 bases, with 31 bases lying between them.

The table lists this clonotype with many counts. As DNA, the CDR3 is TGCAGCGTCCGGGGTGAGGGGTGGGGACAAGAGACCCAGTACTTC. It codes for CSVRGEGWGQETQYF. The J gene is TRBJ2-5, the V gene TRBV29-1, with D perhaps being TRBD1 or TRBD2 (5 bases each). This CDR3 has 15 residues. Germline V gene data show CDR1 as SQVTM and CDR2 as ANQGSEA. The germline V and J ends were trimmed by 6 bases and 2 bases, with 19 bases remaining between them.

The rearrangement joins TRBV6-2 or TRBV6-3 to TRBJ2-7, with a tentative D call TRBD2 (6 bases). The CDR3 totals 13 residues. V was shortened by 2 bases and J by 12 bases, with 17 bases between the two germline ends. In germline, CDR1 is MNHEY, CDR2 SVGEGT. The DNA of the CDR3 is TGTGCCAGCAGTTACGGGGGGTCCTACGGGCGGTACTTC. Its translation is CASSYGGSYGRYF.

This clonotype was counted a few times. CDR3 sequence: CASSTGGSSPYNEQFF. CDR3 nucleotide sequence: TGCGCCAGCAGCACCGGGGGATCTAGCCCGTACAATGAGCAGTTCTTC. The chain couples TRBV5-1 to TRBJ2-1; perhaps TRBD2 as D (6 bases). The CDR3 covers 16 residues. V was trimmed by 4 bases and J by 4 bases, leaving 18 bases between them. Germline values: CDR1 SGHRS, CDR2 YFSETQ.

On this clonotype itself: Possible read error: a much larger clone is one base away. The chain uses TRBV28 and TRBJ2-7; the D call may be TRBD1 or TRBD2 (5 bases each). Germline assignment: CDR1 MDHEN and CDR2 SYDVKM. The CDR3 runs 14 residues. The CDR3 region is CANSPPGRSYEQYF. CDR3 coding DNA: TGTGCCAACAGTCCGCCGGGACGGAGCTACGAGCAGTACTTC. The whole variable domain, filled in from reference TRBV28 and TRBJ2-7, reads DVKVTQSSRYLVKRTGEKVFLECVQDMDHENMFWYRQDPGLGLRLIYFSYDVKMKEKGDIPEGYSVSREKKERFSLILESASTNQTSMYLCANSPPGRSYEQYFGPGTRLTVT.

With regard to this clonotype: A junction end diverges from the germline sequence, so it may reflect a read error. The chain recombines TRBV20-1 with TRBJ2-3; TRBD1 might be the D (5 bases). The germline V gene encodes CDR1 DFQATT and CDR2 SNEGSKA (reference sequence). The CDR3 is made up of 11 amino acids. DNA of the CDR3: TGCAATACTCAGCGCACAGGTACGCAGTTTTTT. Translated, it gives CNTQRTGTQFF.

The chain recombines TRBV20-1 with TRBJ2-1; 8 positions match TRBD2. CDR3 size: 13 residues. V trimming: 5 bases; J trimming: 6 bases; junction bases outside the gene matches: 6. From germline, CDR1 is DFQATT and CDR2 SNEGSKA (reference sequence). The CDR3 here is CSALTGLANEQFF. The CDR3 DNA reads TGCAGTGCTCTTACCGGACTAGCCAATGAGCAGTTCTTC.

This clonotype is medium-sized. The CDR3 protein is CSGVQAGINIQYF. The CDR3 bases are TGCAGCGGGGTTCAAGCGGGAATAAACATTCAGTACTTC. J is TRBJ2-4 and V is TRBV29-1; 7 nucleotides match TRBD2. J gave up 6 bases and V 7 bases, and 9 bases lay outside the gene matches. The CDR3 runs to 13 residues. Germline CDR1 and CDR2: SQVTM and ANQGSEA.

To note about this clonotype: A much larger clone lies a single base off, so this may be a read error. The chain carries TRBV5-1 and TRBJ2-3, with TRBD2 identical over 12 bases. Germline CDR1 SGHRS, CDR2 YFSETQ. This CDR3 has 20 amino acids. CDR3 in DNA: TGCGCCAGCAGCTTGATCGGGCTAGCGGGAGGGACGAGGAGCACAGATACGCATTATTTT. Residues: CASSLIGLAGGTRSTDTHYF.

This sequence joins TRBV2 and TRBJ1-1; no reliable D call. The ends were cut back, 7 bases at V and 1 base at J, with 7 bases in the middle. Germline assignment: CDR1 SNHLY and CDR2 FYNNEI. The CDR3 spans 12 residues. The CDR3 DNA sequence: TGTGCCAGCATGGATGGGAACACTGAAGCTTTCTTT. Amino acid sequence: CASMDGNTEAFF.

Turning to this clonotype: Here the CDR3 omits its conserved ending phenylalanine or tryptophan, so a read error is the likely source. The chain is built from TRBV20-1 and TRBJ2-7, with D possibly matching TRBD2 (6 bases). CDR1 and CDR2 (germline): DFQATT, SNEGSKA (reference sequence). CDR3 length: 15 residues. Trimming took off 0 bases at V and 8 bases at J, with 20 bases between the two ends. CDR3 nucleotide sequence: TGCAGTGCTAGAGAAGGAACTTCGGAGGGTTACCAGCAGTACCTC. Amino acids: CSAREGTSEGYQQYL.

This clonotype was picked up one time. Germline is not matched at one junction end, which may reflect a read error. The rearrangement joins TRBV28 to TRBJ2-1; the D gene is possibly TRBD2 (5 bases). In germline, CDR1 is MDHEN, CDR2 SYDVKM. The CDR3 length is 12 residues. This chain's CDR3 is CVSTRRRDEQFF. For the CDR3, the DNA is TGTGTCAGCACCCGGAGGCGAGATGAGCAGTTCTTC.

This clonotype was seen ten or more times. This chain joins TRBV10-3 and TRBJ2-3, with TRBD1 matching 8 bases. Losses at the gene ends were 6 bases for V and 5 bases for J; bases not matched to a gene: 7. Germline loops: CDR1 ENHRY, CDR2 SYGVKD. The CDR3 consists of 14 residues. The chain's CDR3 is CAIRDRGAGDTQYF. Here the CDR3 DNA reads TGTGCCATCAGAGACAGGGGCGCAGGAGATACGCAGTATTTT.

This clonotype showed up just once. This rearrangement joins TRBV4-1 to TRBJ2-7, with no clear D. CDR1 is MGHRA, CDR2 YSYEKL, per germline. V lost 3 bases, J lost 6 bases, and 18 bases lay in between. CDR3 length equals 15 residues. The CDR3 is CASSQDPIGSLEQYF. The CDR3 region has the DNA TGCGCCAGCAGCCAGGACCCAATTGGGTCCCTCGAGCAGTACTTC.

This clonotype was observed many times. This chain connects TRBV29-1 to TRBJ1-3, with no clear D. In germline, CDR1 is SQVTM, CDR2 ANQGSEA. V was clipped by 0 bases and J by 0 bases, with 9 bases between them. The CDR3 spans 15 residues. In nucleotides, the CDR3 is TGCAGCGTTGAAGAGGGGAGGAGCTCTGGAAACACCATATATTTT. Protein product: CSVEEGRSSGNTIYF. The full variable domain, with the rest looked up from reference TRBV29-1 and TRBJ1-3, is SAVISQKPSRDICQRGTSLTIQCQVDSQVTMMFWYRQQPGQSLTLIATANQGSEATYESGFVIDKFPISRPNLTFSTLTVSNMSPEDSSIYLCSVEEGRSSGNTIYFGEGSWLTVV.

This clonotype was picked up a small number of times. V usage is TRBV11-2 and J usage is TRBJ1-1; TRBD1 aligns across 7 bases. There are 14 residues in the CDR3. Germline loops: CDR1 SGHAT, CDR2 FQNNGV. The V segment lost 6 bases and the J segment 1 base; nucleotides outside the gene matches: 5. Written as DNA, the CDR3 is TGTGCCAGCAGTTTTCACAGGGGGAACACTGAAGCTTTCTTT. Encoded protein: CASSFHRGNTEAFF.

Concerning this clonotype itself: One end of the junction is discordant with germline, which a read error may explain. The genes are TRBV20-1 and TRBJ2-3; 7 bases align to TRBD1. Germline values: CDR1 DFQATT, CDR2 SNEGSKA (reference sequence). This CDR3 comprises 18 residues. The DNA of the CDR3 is TGCAGTGCTAGTTCGGCCCACGCCGCCGAGACAGGGATAGATATGCAGTATTTT. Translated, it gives CSASSAHAAETGIDMQYF.

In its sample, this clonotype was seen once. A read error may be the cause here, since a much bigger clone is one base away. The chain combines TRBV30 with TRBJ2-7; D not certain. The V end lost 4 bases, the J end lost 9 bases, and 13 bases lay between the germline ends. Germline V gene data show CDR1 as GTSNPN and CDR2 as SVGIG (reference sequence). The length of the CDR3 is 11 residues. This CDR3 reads CAWIEVSSQYF. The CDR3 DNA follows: TGTGCCTGGATTGAGGTTTCTTCGCAGTACTTC.

Written as DNA, the CDR3 is TGTGCCAGCGGGGGAGGGGGGGCAGCTAACTATGGCTACACCTTC. It specifies CASGGGGAANYGYTF. V is TRBV28 and J is TRBJ1-2; weak D call: TRBD1 (6 bases). The CDR3 runs to 15 residues. V shed 8 bases and J shed 0 bases, with 16 bases lying between them. Germline V gives CDR1 MDHEN, CDR2 SYDVKM.

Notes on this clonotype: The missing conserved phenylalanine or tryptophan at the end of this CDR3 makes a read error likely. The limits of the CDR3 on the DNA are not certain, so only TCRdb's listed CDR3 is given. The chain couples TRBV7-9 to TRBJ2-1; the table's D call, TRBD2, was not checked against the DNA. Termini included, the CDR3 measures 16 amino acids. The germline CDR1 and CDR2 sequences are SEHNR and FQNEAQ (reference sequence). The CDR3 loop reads CASSLGLAGDLDEQLY.

This chain's CDR3 is CASSFVGGYQETQYF. CDR3 bases: TGCGCCAGCAGCTTCGTGGGGGGGTACCAAGAGACCCAGTACTTC. The chain couples TRBV5-1 to TRBJ2-5; 7 bases are shared with TRBD2. Germline lookup yields CDR1 SGHRS and CDR2 YFSETQ. V was pared by 2 bases and J by 0 bases, with 4 bases of the junction left unmatched. CDR3 size: 15 residues.

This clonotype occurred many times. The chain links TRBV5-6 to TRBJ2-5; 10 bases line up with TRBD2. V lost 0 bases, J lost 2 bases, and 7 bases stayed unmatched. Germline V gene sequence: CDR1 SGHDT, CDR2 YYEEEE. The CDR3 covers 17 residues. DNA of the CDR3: TGTGCCAGCAGCTTGGTGAGGCTAGCGGGGGTTCAAGAGACCCAGTACTTC. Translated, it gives CASSLVRLAGVQETQYF.

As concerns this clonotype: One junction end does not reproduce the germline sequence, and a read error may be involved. CDR3: CAISESETGDRGTGGLFF. CDR3 coding DNA: TGTGCCATCAGTGAGTCGGAGACAGGGGATCGGGGCACCGGGGGGCTGTTTTTT. The rearrangement uses TRBV10-3 and TRBJ2-2, with TRBD1 matching over 8 bases. Germline values: CDR1 ENHRY, CDR2 SYGVKD. This CDR3 is built from 18 residues.

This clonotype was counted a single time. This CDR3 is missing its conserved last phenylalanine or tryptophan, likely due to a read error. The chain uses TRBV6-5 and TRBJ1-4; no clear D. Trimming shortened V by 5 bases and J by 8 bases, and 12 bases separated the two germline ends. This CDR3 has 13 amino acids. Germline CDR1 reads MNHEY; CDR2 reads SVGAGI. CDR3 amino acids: CASSNIRGEKLFL. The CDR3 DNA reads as TGTGCCAGCAGTAACATTCGAGGGGAAAAACTGTTTTTA.

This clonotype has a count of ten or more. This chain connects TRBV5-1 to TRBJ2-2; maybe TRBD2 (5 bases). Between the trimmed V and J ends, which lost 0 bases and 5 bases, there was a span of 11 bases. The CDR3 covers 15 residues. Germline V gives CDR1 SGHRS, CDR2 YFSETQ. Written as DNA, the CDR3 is TGCGCCAGCAGCTTGGGGACTGGTTTGACCGGGGAGCTGTTTTTT. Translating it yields CASSLGTGLTGELFF.

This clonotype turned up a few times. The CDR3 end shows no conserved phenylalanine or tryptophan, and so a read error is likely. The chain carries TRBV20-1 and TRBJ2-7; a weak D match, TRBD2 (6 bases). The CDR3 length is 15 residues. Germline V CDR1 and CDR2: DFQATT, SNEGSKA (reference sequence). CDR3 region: CSARGGTSEGYDQYL. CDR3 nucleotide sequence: TGCAGTGCTAGAGGAGGGACTTCGGAGGGTTACGATCAGTACTTA.

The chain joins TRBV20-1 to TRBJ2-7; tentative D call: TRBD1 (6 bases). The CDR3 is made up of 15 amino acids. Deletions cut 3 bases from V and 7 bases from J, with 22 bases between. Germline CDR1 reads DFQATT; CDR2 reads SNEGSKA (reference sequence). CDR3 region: CSASDEVQGIGEQYF. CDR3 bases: TGCAGTGCTAGCGACGAGGTACAGGGAATTGGGGAGCAGTACTTC.

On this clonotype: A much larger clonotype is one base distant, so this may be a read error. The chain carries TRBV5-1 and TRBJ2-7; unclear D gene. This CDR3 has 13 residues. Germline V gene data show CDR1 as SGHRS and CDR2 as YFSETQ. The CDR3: CTSSLDLTYEQYF. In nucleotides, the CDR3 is TGCACCAGCAGCTTGGATTTAACCTACGAGCAGTACTTC.

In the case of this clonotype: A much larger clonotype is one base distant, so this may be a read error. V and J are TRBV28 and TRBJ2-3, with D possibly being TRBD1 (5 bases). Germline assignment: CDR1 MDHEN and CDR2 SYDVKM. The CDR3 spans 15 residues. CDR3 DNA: TGTGCCACCTCCCCCCCGACAGAGCTGACAGATACGAAGTATTTT. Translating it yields CATSPPTELTDTKYF.